This T cell receptor (beta chain) was found in a study of T cell repertoires in cytomegalovirus infection. About the research overall: In public TCR beta signatures, there were indications of both CMV infection and matching HLA type. General observations from the study: In two of eight donors, the top clonotype was HLA-C-restricted CMV-specific. Cumulative frequency of public TCR beta families picked out carriers of CMV plus the relevant HLA.

TCRdb recomputed calls from the reads with MiXCR, one row per CDR3 protein. This table holds 200,000 to 250,000 distinct CDR3 sequences, about 23% found once. This clonotype was seen ten or more times. Its antigen is undetermined. J lost 7 bases, V lost 6 bases, and 6 bases had no gene match. CDR1 and CDR2 from the germline V gene are SEHNR and FQNEAQ (reference sequence). The CDR3 runs to 13 residues. The chain uses TRBV7-9 and TRBJ2-1, with 7 bases that match TRBD2. This receptor was taken from a human donor in good health (CMV status not recorded). Some clones in this sample may be carry-over from other donors' samples. The specimen sequenced was CD8+ T cells from PBMCs. This chain's CDR3 is CASSNLSGNEQFF. Here the CDR3 DNA reads TGTGCCAGCAGTAACCTTAGCGGGAATGAGCAGTTCTTC.